These T cell receptor beta chains were read from a single sample in a study of blood T cell repertoires in COVID-19. The repertoire was sequenced with immunoSEQ multiplex PCR; TCRdb's copy has only in-frame clones and lacks some. This sample has approximately 77,000 clones, with roughly 80% found just once. The sequenced sample consisted of peripheral blood. These receptors all come from a woman aged 55-70 years with acute or convalescent COVID-19. Each CDR3 is given with its conserved first and last residue. Fields, in order: J gene, D gene, clone size, V gene, CDR3 DNA, CDR3 protein. A D gene is named only where the DNA matches it firmly. Expanded clones are given a class, and other clones once, few, many or no size at all.

J: TRBJ2-1
D: -
size: -
V: TRBV7-9
DNA: TGTGCCAGCAGCGGACGAGGGACACTGCACAATGAGCAGTTCTTC
CDR3: CASSGRGTLHNEQFF

J: TRBJ2-3
D: TRBD2
size: -
V: TRBV28
DNA: TGTGCCAGCAGTTTACGCGGGGGACCGTCGACAGATACGCAGTATTTT
CDR3: CASSLRGGPSTDTQYF

J: TRBJ2-2
D: -
size: -
V: TRBV7-9
DNA: TGTGCCACACACCGGAGCAGGGGGAACACCGGGGAGCTGTTTTTT
CDR3: CATHRSRGNTGELFF

J: TRBJ1-5
D: -
size: -
V: TRBV25-1
DNA: TGTGCCAGCAGTGAATTTGGCAGGGCTCAGCCCCAGCATTTT
CDR3: CASSEFGRAQPQHF

J: TRBJ2-3
D: -
size: -
V: TRBV3-1/TRBV3-2
DNA: TGTGCCAGCAGCCAATTCCGGGATGGATGGGATACGCAGTATTTT
CDR3: CASSQFRDGWDTQYF

J: TRBJ2-3
D: -
size: -
V: TRBV27
DNA: TGTGCCAGCAGACCTTCGGGGAGGGATACGCAGTATTTT
CDR3: CASRPSGRDTQYF

J: TRBJ1-1
D: TRBD1
size: few
V: TRBV7-9
DNA: TGTGCCAGCAGCTTAGCGGGACAGGGTGAAGCTTTCTTT
CDR3: CASSLAGQGEAFF

J: TRBJ1-5
D: -
size: -
V: TRBV28
DNA: TGTGCCAGCGTAAGACAGGCCGTCCCTCCCCAGCATTTT
CDR3: CASVRQAVPPQHF

J: TRBJ1-1
D: TRBD1
size: -
V: TRBV3-1/TRBV3-2
DNA: TGTGCCAGCAACAGCCGGGACAGGGTAGGGAGGGGCACTGAAGCTTTCTTT
CDR3: CASNSRDRVGRGTEAFF

J: TRBJ2-3
D: -
size: once
V: TRBV28
DNA: TGTGCCAGCAGTTTGGCCAGGGGACCTACAGATACGCAGTATTTT
CDR3: CASSLARGPTDTQYF

J: TRBJ2-7
D: -
size: few
V: TRBV2
DNA: TGTGCCAGCAGTGAAGCGTGGGGGCCCTCCTACGAGCAGTACTTC
CDR3: CASSEAWGPSYEQYF

J: TRBJ2-1
D: -
size: once
V: TRBV12-3/TRBV12-4
DNA: TGTGCCAGCAGTTTAGGCAGGCTGGAGCAGTTCTTC
CDR3: CASSLGRLEQFF

J: TRBJ1-1
D: TRBD1
size: -
V: TRBV5-1
DNA: TGCGCCAGCAGCTTTGAGGGGGCGATCGCTGAAGCTTTCTTT
CDR3: CASSFEGAIAEAFF

J: TRBJ2-2
D: TRBD1
size: -
V: TRBV19
DNA: TGTGCCACCAGGACAGGCGCCTCGAACACCGGGGAGCTGTTTTTT
CDR3: CATRTGASNTGELFF

J: TRBJ2-7
D: -
size: -
V: TRBV11-2
DNA: TGTGCCAGCGGCAGGGGTCCGGGCGAGCAGTACTTC
CDR3: CASGRGPGEQYF

J: TRBJ2-2
D: -
size: -
V: TRBV19
DNA: TGTGCCAGTACAGAACAGGTCCAACGTACCGGGGAGCTGTTTTTT
CDR3: CASTEQVQRTGELFF

J: TRBJ1-5
D: TRBD1
size: -
V: TRBV19
DNA: TGTGCCAGTAAGACCCGGGACAGGGGTAGGGGGCAGCCCCAGCATTTT
CDR3: CASKTRDRGRGQPQHF

J: TRBJ2-5
D: TRBD1
size: -
V: TRBV11-2
DNA: TGTGCCAGCGGGGAAGGACAGGGAGATCAAGAGACCCAGTACTTC
CDR3: CASGEGQGDQETQYF

J: TRBJ2-7
D: -
size: -
V: TRBV2
DNA: TGTGCCAGCAGTCTTGGGGGGTACGAGCAGTACTTC
CDR3: CASSLGGYEQYF

J: TRBJ2-2
D: -
size: -
V: TRBV5-4
DNA: TGTGCCAGCAGCTTGTCCAGGCCCGGGGAGCTGTTTTTT
CDR3: CASSLSRPGELFF

J: TRBJ1-2
D: -
size: -
V: TRBV27
DNA: TGTGCCAGCAGTTTGAATCGGGAACCCGCCTCGGTGGGGTATGGCTACACCTTC
CDR3: CASSLNREPASVGYGYTF

J: TRBJ1-1
D: TRBD1
size: once
V: TRBV19
DNA: TGTGCCAGTAGTGTCCCCCCCCTAAGACAGGGGGTTCCGAACACTGAAGCTTTCTTT
CDR3: CASSVPPLRQGVPNTEAFF

J: TRBJ2-3
D: -
size: -
V: TRBV3-1/TRBV3-2
DNA: TGTGCCAGCAGCCAAGCTCTAGGCGCGGGCACAGATACGCAGTATTTT
CDR3: CASSQALGAGTDTQYF

J: TRBJ2-3
D: -
size: once
V: TRBV19
DNA: TGTGCCAGTAGTATCGGTGGCGGGCCAGATACGCAGTATTTT
CDR3: CASSIGGGPDTQYF

J: TRBJ1-2
D: -
size: few
V: TRBV20-1
DNA: TGCAGTGCTAGTTTCGCAGACTCCGTCTACACCTTC
CDR3: CSASFADSVYTF

J: TRBJ1-2
D: -
size: -
V: TRBV3-1/TRBV3-2
DNA: TGTGCCAGCAGCCAATTCGGGGGTAGCGGCTACACCTTC
CDR3: CASSQFGGSGYTF

J: TRBJ1-3
D: -
size: -
V: TRBV24-1
DNA: TGTGCCACCAGTGATTACAGGGACACCATATATTTT
CDR3: CATSDYRDTIYF

J: TRBJ2-5
D: TRBD2
size: -
V: TRBV24-1
DNA: TGTGCCACCAGTGATTTGCCTAGACTAGCGGGGGAACAAGAGACCCAGTACTTC
CDR3: CATSDLPRLAGEQETQYF

J: TRBJ2-3
D: -
size: once
V: TRBV11-2
DNA: TGTGCCAGCAGCTTCCCCTTCGGGCAGGGGCATGATACGCAGTATTTT
CDR3: CASSFPFGQGHDTQYF

J: TRBJ1-2
D: TRBD1
size: -
V: TRBV5-6
DNA: TGTGCCAGCAGCTCCCTCACGGGACAGGGAGGCAGCTACACCTTC
CDR3: CASSSLTGQGGSYTF

J: TRBJ1-3
D: TRBD1
size: -
V: TRBV11-2
DNA: TGTGCCAGCAGCCACCTAGACAGGGGGCTTAACACCATATATTTT
CDR3: CASSHLDRGLNTIYF

J: TRBJ2-2
D: TRBD1
size: -
V: TRBV5-1
DNA: TGCGCCAGCAGCTTTACAGGACAGGGGGCGAGCACCGGGGAGCTGTTTTTT
CDR3: CASSFTGQGASTGELFF

J: TRBJ1-4
D: -
size: -
V: TRBV7-9
DNA: TGTGCCAGCAGCTTAGGGGATTGGGCAGGGCCTAATGAAAAACTGTTTTTT
CDR3: CASSLGDWAGPNEKLFF

J: TRBJ1-1
D: -
size: -
V: TRBV7-9
DNA: TGTGCCAGCAGCCTCCTCTACGGGGAGGACACTGAAGCTTTCTTT
CDR3: CASSLLYGEDTEAFF

J: TRBJ2-2
D: -
size: many
V: TRBV19
DNA: TGTGCCAGTAGTTGGGGAGGGAACACCGGGGAGCTGTTTTTT
CDR3: CASSWGGNTGELFF

J: TRBJ2-2
D: -
size: -
V: TRBV7-3
DNA: TGTGCCAGCAGCTCAGGGTTCGGGGAGCTGTTTTTT
CDR3: CASSSGFGELFF

J: TRBJ1-2
D: -
size: -
V: TRBV21-1
DNA: TGTGCCAGCAGCAAATCCCGGCAGAGGCTTGTATGCGGCTACACCTTC
CDR3: CASSKSRQRLVCGYTF

J: TRBJ2-1
D: TRBD1
size: -
V: TRBV2
DNA: TGTGCCAGCAGGTTAGGATTGGGACAGGGATACAATGAGCAGTTCTTC
CDR3: CASRLGLGQGYNEQFF

J: TRBJ2-3
D: TRBD2
size: once
V: TRBV7-2
DNA: TGTGCCAGCAGTTCTAGCGGGGGGAGTTTGGTTACGCAGTATTTT
CDR3: CASSSSGGSLVTQYF

J: TRBJ2-5
D: -
size: -
V: TRBV10-2
DNA: TGCGCCAGCAGTGAGTCGGTGAGACAGCTTCCTCCCACCCAGTACTTC
CDR3: CASSESVRQLPPTQYF

J: TRBJ1-2
D: -
size: -
V: TRBV11-2
DNA: TGTGCCAGCAGCTTAGAGGCTACGGGTTTATGCACCTTC
CDR3: CASSLEATGLCTF

J: TRBJ1-1
D: TRBD1
size: -
V: TRBV3-1/TRBV3-2
DNA: TGTGCCAGCAACTCAGGGGGCTGGGGCACTGAAGCTTTCTTT
CDR3: CASNSGGWGTEAFF

J: TRBJ2-1
D: TRBD2
size: -
V: TRBV24-1
DNA: TGTGCCACCAGTGATTTTGGGGGGGTATACAATGAGCAGTTCTTC
CDR3: CATSDFGGVYNEQFF

J: TRBJ1-1
D: -
size: -
V: TRBV10-1
DNA: TGCGCCAGCAGTTCTCCAGGGAACACTGAAGCTTTCTTT
CDR3: CASSSPGNTEAFF

J: TRBJ1-2
D: -
size: -
V: TRBV24-1
DNA: TGTGCCACCAGTGACACGGACAGTAACTATGGCTACACCTTC
CDR3: CATSDTDSNYGYTF

J: TRBJ1-1
D: TRBD1
size: -
V: TRBV6-5
DNA: TGTGCCAGCAGGACAGGGGTGGCGAACACTGAAGCTTTCTTT
CDR3: CASRTGVANTEAFF

J: TRBJ2-7
D: TRBD1
size: -
V: TRBV19
DNA: TGTGCCAGTAGTACCCATGAAGCGACAGGGGCCTACGAGCAGTACTTC
CDR3: CASSTHEATGAYEQYF

J: TRBJ1-2
D: -
size: -
V: TRBV24-1
DNA: TGTGCCACCAGTGATGCAGGGTACTATGGCTACACCTTC
CDR3: CATSDAGYYGYTF

J: TRBJ1-5
D: -
size: few
V: TRBV7-8
DNA: TGTGCCAGCAGCTGGTCCGGGAGCCGGAGCAATCAGCCCCAGCATTTT
CDR3: CASSWSGSRSNQPQHF

J: TRBJ1-2
D: TRBD1
size: -
V: TRBV3-1/TRBV3-2
DNA: TGTGCCAGCAGCCAAGAACCCCCCAGACAGGGGGCAGGTGGCTACACCTTC
CDR3: CASSQEPPRQGAGGYTF

J: TRBJ1-4
D: -
size: -
V: TRBV19
DNA: TGTGCCAGTAGGGACGGGGCAACTAATGAAAAACTGTTTTTT
CDR3: CASRDGATNEKLFF

J: TRBJ1-5
D: TRBD1
size: -
V: TRBV7-9
DNA: TGTGCCAGCAGCCGCACAGGGGGTGCCAATCAGCCCCAGCATTTT
CDR3: CASSRTGGANQPQHF

J: TRBJ2-6
D: -
size: few
V: TRBV6-1
DNA: TGTGCCAGCAGTGCGCTACAGGGCAACTCTGGGGCCAACGTCCTGACTTTC
CDR3: CASSALQGNSGANVLTF

J: TRBJ1-5
D: TRBD1
size: -
V: TRBV10-3
DNA: TGTGCCATCAGTGAGTCGGGACAGGGGAATCAGCCCCAGCATTTT
CDR3: CAISESGQGNQPQHF

J: TRBJ2-2
D: TRBD1
size: -
V: TRBV28
DNA: TGTGCCAGCAGTTTAGGGACAGGGGCCACCGGGGAGCTGTTTTTT
CDR3: CASSLGTGATGELFF